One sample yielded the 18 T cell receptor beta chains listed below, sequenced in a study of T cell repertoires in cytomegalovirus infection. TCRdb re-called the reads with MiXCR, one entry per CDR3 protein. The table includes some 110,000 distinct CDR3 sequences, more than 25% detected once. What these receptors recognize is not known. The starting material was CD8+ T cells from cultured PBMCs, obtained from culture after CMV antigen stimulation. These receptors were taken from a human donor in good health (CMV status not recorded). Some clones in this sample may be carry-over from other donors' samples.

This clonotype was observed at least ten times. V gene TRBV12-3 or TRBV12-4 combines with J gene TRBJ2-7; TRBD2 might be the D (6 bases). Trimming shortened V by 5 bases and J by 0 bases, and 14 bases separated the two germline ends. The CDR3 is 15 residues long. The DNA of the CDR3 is TGTGCCAGCAGTACCCGGGACTCGAGCTCCTACGAGCAGTACTTC. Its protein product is CASSTRDSSSYEQYF.

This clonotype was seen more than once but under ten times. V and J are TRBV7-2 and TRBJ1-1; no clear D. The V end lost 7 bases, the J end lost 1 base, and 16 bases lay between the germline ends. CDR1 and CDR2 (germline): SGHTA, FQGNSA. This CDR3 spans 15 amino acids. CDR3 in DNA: TGTGCCAGCATCGCGAGGGCAGGAGAGAACACTGAAGCTTTCTTT. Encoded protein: CASIARAGENTEAFF.

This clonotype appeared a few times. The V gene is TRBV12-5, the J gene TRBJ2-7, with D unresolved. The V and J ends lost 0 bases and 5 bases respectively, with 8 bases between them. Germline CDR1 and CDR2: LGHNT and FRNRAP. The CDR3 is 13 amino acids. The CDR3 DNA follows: TGTGCTAGTGGTTTGGTCAATTTTCACGAGCAGTACTTC. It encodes CASGLVNFHEQYF.

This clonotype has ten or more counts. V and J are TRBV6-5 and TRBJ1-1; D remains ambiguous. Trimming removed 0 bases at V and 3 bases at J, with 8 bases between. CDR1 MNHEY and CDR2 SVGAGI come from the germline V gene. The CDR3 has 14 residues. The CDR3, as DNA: TGTGCCAGCAGTTACTCGGACGCGGACACTGAAGCTTTCTTT. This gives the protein CASSYSDADTEAFF.

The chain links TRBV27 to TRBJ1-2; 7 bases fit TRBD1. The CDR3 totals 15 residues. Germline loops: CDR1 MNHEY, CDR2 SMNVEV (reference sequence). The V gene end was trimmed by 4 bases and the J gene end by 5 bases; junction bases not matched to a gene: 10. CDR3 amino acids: CASSWVGTEPYGYTF. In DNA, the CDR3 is TGTGCCAGCAGTTGGGTCGGGACAGAGCCGTATGGCTACACCTTC.

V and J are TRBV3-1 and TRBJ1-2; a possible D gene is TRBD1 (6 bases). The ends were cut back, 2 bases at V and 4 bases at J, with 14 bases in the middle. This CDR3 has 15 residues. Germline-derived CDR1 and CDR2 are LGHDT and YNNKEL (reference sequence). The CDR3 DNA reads TGTGCCAGCAGCCAACAACTACAGGGTCGCTATGGCTACACCTTC. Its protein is CASSQQLQGRYGYTF.

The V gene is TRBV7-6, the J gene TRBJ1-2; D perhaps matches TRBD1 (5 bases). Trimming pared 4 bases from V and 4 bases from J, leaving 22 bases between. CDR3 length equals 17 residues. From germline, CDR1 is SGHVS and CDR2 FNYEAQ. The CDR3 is CASSSGTGAAGSYGYTF. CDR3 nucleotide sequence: TGTGCCAGCAGCTCAGGGACCGGGGCCGCCGGGAGCTATGGCTACACCTTC.

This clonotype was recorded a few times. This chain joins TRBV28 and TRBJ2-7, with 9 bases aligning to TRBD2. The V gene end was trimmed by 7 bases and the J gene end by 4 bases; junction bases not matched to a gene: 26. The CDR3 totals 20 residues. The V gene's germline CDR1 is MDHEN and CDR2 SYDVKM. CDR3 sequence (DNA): TGTGCCAGCACCTGGGGTGGTCGGCTAGCGGGGTTTTCGACTCTGTACGAGCAGTACTTC. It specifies CASTWGGRLAGFSTLYEQYF.

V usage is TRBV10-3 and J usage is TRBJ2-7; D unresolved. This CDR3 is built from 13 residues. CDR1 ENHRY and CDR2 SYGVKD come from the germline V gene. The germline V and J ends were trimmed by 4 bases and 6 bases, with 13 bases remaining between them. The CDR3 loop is CAISGVSESEQYF. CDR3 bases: TGTGCCATCAGTGGAGTCAGCGAATCCGAGCAGTACTTC.

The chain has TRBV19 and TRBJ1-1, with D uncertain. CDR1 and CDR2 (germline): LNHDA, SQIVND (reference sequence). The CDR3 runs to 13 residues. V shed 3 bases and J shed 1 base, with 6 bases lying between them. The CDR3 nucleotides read TGTGCCAGTAGTATCTCACGGAACACTGAAGCTTTCTTT. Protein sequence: CASSISRNTEAFF.

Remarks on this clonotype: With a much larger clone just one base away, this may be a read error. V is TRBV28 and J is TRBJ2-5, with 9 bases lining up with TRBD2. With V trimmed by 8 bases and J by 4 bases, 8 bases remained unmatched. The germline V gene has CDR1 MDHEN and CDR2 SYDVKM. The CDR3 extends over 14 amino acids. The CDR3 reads CASGGGAGGETQYF. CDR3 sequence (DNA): TGTGCCAGCGGCGGGGGGGCCGGCGGAGAGACCCAGTACTTC.

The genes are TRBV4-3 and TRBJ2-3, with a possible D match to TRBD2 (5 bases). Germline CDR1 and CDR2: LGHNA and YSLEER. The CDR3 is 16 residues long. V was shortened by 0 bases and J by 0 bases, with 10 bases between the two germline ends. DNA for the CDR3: TGCGCCAGCAGCCAAGACAGGACGGGGAGCACAGATACGCAGTATTTT. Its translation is CASSQDRTGSTDTQYF.

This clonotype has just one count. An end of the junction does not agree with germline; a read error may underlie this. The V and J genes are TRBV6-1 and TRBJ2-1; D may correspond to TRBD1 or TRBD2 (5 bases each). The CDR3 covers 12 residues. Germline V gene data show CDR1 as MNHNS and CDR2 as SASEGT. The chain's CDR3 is CASSEARQGELF. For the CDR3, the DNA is TGTGCCAGCAGTGAAGCGCGTCAGGGAGAGCTCTTC.

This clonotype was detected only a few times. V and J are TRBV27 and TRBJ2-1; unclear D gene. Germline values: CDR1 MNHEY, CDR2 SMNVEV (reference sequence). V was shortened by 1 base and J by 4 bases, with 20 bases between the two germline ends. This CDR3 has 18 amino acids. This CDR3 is CASSLYPQATSIYNEQFF. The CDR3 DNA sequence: TGTGCCAGCAGTTTATATCCCCAGGCTACCTCGATTTACAATGAGCAGTTCTTC.

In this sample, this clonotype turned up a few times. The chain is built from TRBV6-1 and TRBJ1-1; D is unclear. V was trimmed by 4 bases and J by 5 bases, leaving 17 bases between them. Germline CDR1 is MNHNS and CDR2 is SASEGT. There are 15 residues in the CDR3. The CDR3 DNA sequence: TGTGCCAGCAGTGCCCGAATGACTGGAGGGACTGAAGCTTTCTTT. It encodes CASSARMTGGTEAFF.

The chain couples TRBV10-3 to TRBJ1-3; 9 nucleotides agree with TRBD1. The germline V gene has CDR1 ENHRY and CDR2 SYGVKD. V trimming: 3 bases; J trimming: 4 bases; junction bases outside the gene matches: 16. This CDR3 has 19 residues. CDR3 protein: CAISEHGQGTTYGGNTIYF. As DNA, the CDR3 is TGTGCCATCAGTGAACACGGACAGGGGACAACCTACGGGGGAAACACCATATATTTT.

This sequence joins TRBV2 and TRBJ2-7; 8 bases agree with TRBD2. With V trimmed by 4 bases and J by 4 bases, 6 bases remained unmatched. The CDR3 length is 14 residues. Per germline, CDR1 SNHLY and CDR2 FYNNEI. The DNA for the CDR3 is TGTGCCAGCAGTGCGGGACTAGAGGTATACGAGCAGTACTTC. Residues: CASSAGLEVYEQYF.

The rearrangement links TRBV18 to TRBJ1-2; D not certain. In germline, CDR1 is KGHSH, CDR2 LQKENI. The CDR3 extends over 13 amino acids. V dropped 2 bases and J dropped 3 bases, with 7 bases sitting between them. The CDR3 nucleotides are TGTGCCAGCTCACCAGGCGGGGACTATGGCTACACCTTC. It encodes CASSPGGDYGYTF. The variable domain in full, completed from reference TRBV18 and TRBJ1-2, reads NAGVMQNPRHLVRRRGQEARLRCSPMKGHSHVYWYRQLPEEGLKFMVYLQKENIIDESGMPKERFSAEFPKEGPSILRIQQVVRGDSAAYFCASSPGGDYGYTFGSGTRLTVV.